This T cell receptor beta chain was documented in a study of T cell clones after liver transplantation. Turning to the study itself: TCRbeta sequencing after a pre-transplant mixed lymphocyte reaction identified graft-donor-reactive clones, later tracked in post-transplant blood. Without induction therapy, subjects received standard immunosuppression until 12-24 months post-transplant.

Sequenced by immunoSEQ multiplex PCR; TCRdb stores in-frame clones only, minus some. The top ten clones hold roughly 25% of a sample with tens of thousands of clones, around 94% of them seen once. J lost 9 bases, V lost 4 bases, and 10 bases had no gene match. This CDR3 contains 15 residues. CDR1 and CDR2 from the germline V gene are SGHTS and YDEGEE. Thawed unstimulated PBMCs were FACS-sorted by CD3, CD4 and CD8 into two populations. The input for sequencing was CD8+ T cells from blood, taken 12 months after liver transplant. V usage is TRBV5-8 and J usage is TRBJ2-1; 10 bases are a match to TRBD2. The clonotype was recovered from a human patient who received a liver transplant. Some T cells may be supplied by the graft donor. This CDR3 is CASSEREGRPGEQFF. CDR3 nucleotide sequence: TGTGCCAGCAGCGAGCGGGAGGGCCGCCCTGGTGAGCAGTTCTTC.